The present TCR beta chain was sequenced within a study of T cells expressing NK-cell markers. Study-wide findings and caveats: Evidence did not settle whether expanded NKG2C+ T cell clones targeted HCMV. Researchers report these clonotypes also headed the CD3+CD56-NKG2C+ fraction in a handful of donors. Among CD8+ T cells from about six donors, dominant NKG2C+ clonotypes accounted for roughly 1.0-7.0%.

cDNA encoding TCR beta was synthesized via 5'RACE template switching incorporating UMIs. Following a re-call of the 5' RACE reads, TCRdb has one entry per CDR3 protein and lacks DNA. The table for this sample gives around 180,000 distinct CDR3 sequences. Details on this clonotype: Its specificity is unknown.

The CDR3 is 12 residues long. Germline V gene sequence: CDR1 MGHDK, CDR2 SYGVNS. The TCR comes from a man aged 18 to 69 in good health. Sequencing was performed on blood T cells: a sorted CD56 or NKG2C T cell subset, CD4+ or CD8+ T cells, or bulk PBMC T cells (not recorded which). The rearrangement uses TRBV25-1 and TRBJ1-4. The CDR3 loop is CASSSSNEKLFF. Supplemented by reference TRBV25-1 and TRBJ1-4, the full variable domain reads EADIYQTPRYLVIGTGKKITLECSQTMGHDKMYWYQQDPGMELHLIHYSYGVNSTEKGDLSSESTVSRIRTEHFPLTLESARPSHTSQYLCASSSSNEKLFFGSGTQLSVL.